This T cell receptor beta chain was captured by sequencing in a study of blood T cells in healthy people across ages. This clonotype was seen only a few times. A second PCR of roughly 7 to 11 cycles used a sample-barcoded 5' primer and a J-beta primer mix. MiXCR was run by TCRdb on the 5' RACE reads, yielding one entry per CDR3 protein. The sample has some 760,000 distinct CDR3 sequences, approximately 25% seen once. The germline gives CDR1 DFQATT, CDR2 SNEGSKA (reference sequence). The CDR3 covers 13 residues. V dropped 7 bases and J dropped 1; count of bases not matched to a gene: 2. This sample also appeared in a second study, on T cells of mothers and their children.

The chain employs TRBV20-1 and TRBJ2-2, with 8 bases lining up with TRBD1. Sequenced sample: blood. The source is a boy aged 10-17 years in good health. The CDR3 region has the DNA TGCAGTGGCGGGACAGGGAACACCGGGGAGCTGTTTTTT. Translation: CSGGTGNTGELFF.